The 26 T cell receptor beta chains below were found in one sample sequenced in a study of spatial heterogeneity in lung cancer. Time point here: sample taken at primary tumor resection. TCRdb called the 5' RACE reads again in MiXCR, with one record for every CDR3 protein. Altogether more than 15,000 distinct CDR3 sequences are present, under 8% being singletons, with the ten largest covering around 7%. Whole-study results and caveats: Expanded intratumoral alpha and beta TCR counts tracked tumor mutation counts.

Their antigens remain unidentified. The sample here was lung tumor tissue, taken at surgery. Receptor source: a male donor with early-stage non-small cell lung cancer.

This clonotype was seen ten or more times. With the library built for alpha chains, this beta chain is off target and its frequency is not meaningful. The V gene is TRBV7-2, the J gene TRBJ2-3; TRBD2 might be the D (5 bases). V lost 0 bases and J 5 bases, leaving 6 bases between the germline ends. Germline V gene lookup returns CDR1 SGHTA and CDR2 FQGNSA. The CDR3 length is 13 residues. DNA of the CDR3: TGTGCCAGCAGCTTAGCTGAGGGAGATACGCAGTATTTT. Translating it yields CASSLAEGDTQYF. Looking up the rest from reference TRBV7-2 and TRBJ2-3 gives the full variable domain: GAGVSQSPSNKVTEKGKDVELRCDPISGHTALYWYRQSLGQGLEFLIYFQGNSAPDKSGLPSDRFSAERTGGSVSTLTIQRTQQEDSAVYLCASSLAEGDTQYFGPGTRLTVL.

This clonotype was seen ten or more times. Since it is a stray read in a library aimed at alpha chains, this beta chain has a size that is not meaningful. The chain couples TRBV20-1 to TRBJ2-4; a weak D match, TRBD2 (6 bases). The V end lost 0 bases, the J end lost 7 bases, and 13 bases lay between the germline ends. The CDR3 extends over 14 amino acids. Looked up from germline, CDR1 is DFQATT and CDR2 is SNEGSKA (reference sequence). CDR3 sequence reads: CSARERTMMNIQYF. The CDR3 nucleotides are TGCAGTGCTAGAGAAAGGACTATGATGAACATTCAGTACTTC.

Regarding this clonotype: A library made for alpha chains picked up this beta chain off target, so its size means little. This chain uses TRBV27 with TRBJ2-7; 9 bases agree with TRBD1. CDR1 and CDR2 from the germline V gene are MNHEY and SMNVEV (reference sequence). V was pared by 5 bases and J by 9 bases, with 11 bases of the junction left unmatched. The CDR3 covers 14 residues. CDR3 in amino acids: CASSGRTGAGGQYF. In nucleotides, the CDR3 is TGTGCCAGCAGTGGGAGGACAGGGGCCGGGGGGCAGTACTTC.

The sample holds many counts of this clonotype. With the library built for alpha chains, this beta chain is off target and its frequency is not meaningful. The rearrangement joins TRBV7-9 to TRBJ2-5; 8 nucleotides agree with TRBD2. After removal of 7 bases from V and 5 bases from J, the junction contained 6 bases not matched to a gene. Germline assignment: CDR1 SEHNR and CDR2 FQNEAQ (reference sequence). The CDR3 has 13 amino acids. The CDR3 spells CASTQREFETQYF. CDR3 DNA: TGTGCCAGCACCCAGCGGGAGTTTGAGACCCAGTACTTC.

As for this clonotype: This beta chain is an unintended read in a library built for alpha chains; its size means little. V is TRBV7-3 and J is TRBJ2-3; 13 bases are a match to TRBD2. V gave up 5 bases and J gave up 4 bases; unmatched junction bases: 6. CDR3 size: 16 residues. Germline CDR1 and CDR2: SGHTA and FQGTGA. The chain's CDR3 is CASSRTSGGAPDTQYF. CDR3 in DNA: TGTGCCAGCAGCAGAACTAGCGGGGGGGCCCCAGATACGCAGTATTTT.

This clonotype occurred many times. This beta chain came through as a stray read in a library set up for alpha chains, and its size says little. The V and J genes are TRBV3-1 and TRBJ1-2, with D unclear. The ends were cut back, 1 base at V and 4 bases at J, with 4 bases in the middle. The CDR3 runs to 12 residues. The germline CDR1 and CDR2 sequences are LGHDT and YNNKEL (reference sequence). CDR3 DNA: TGTGCCAGCAGCCAAGTTCCCTATGGCTACACCTTC. Translation gives CASSQVPYGYTF.

A few counts support this clonotype. A library prepared for alpha chains yielded this beta chain as an off-target read; its size is of little meaning. The J gene is TRBJ2-7, the V gene TRBV19; no clear D gene. V was trimmed by 1 base and J by 1 base, leaving 5 bases between them. The CDR3 extends over 13 amino acids. Germline CDR1 reads LNHDA; CDR2 reads SQIVND (reference sequence). The CDR3 protein is CASSIGGSYEQYF. DNA for the CDR3: TGTGCCAGTAGTATAGGTGGTTCCTACGAGCAGTACTTC.

This clonotype has a count of ten or more. This beta chain lies outside the target of a library built for alpha chains; its clone size means little. The chain joins TRBV7-2 to TRBJ2-1; D might be TRBD2 (6 bases). The CDR3 extends over 15 amino acids. The ends were cut back, 6 bases at V and 10 bases at J, with 22 bases in the middle. CDR1 and CDR2 (germline): SGHTA, FQGNSA. The CDR3 DNA reads TGTGCCAGCAGGCTTGGGGGGTCGGGAACCCAGGAGCAGTTCTTC. Translated, it gives CASRLGGSGTQEQFF.

A note on this clonotype: Because the library targeted alpha chains, this beta chain is an off-target read whose size means little. The chain combines TRBV12-3 or TRBV12-4 with TRBJ2-7, with 10 nucleotides matching TRBD2. The CDR3 contains 14 residues. Trimming took 2 bases from V and 6 from J; bases not matched to a gene: 4. CDR3 DNA: TGTGCCAGCAGTTTACAACTAGCGGGACGCGAGCAGTACTTC. This encodes CASSLQLAGREQYF.

This clonotype was detected many times. This beta chain lies outside the target of a library built for alpha chains; its clone size means little. This chain uses TRBV7-9 with TRBJ1-2; 10 nucleotides agree with TRBD1. Germline CDR1 is SEHNR and CDR2 is FQNEAQ (reference sequence). The J segment lost 6 bases and the V segment lost 0 bases, leaving 4 bases of the junction unmatched. This CDR3 spans 15 amino acids. Written as DNA, the CDR3 is TGTGCCAGCAGCTTAGCCGGGACAGGGGATAATGGCTACACCTTC. Its translation is CASSLAGTGDNGYTF.

The table lists this clonotype with many counts. In a library made to pick up alpha chains, this beta chain is a stray read with a size that means little. The chain employs TRBV3-1 and TRBJ2-5; 8 positions match TRBD2. The length of the CDR3 is 14 residues. Germline loops: CDR1 LGHDT, CDR2 YNNKEL (reference sequence). With 4 bases clipped from V and 5 bases from J, the junction kept 6 bases outside the gene matches. The CDR3 DNA follows: TGTGCCAGCAGCCGTTTGAGCGGGAGTGAGACCCAGTACTTC. Translated, it gives CASSRLSGSETQYF.

This clonotype was seen ten or more times. This beta chain is a stray read from a library made for alpha chains; its abundance is not meaningful. The chain employs TRBV6-1 and TRBJ2-1; unclear D gene. The CDR3 consists of 13 residues. Trimming removed 7 bases at V and 4 bases at J, with 11 bases between. CDR1 is MNHNS and CDR2 is SASEGT in the germline V gene. Here the CDR3 reads CASTSNSYNEQFF. CDR3 sequence (DNA): TGTGCCAGCACATCGAACAGTTACAATGAGCAGTTCTTC.

Comment on this clonotype: This beta chain was picked up by a library intended for alpha chains and is off target, so its count carries little meaning. The CDR3 loop reads CASSLKSGTGELFF. CDR3 DNA sequence: TGTGCCAGCAGCTTAAAGTCGGGCACCGGGGAGCTGTTTTTT. The rearrangement uses TRBV7-2 and TRBJ2-2, with D uncertain. The length of the CDR3 is 14 residues. The ends were cut back, 2 bases at V and 4 bases at J, with 8 bases in the middle. Germline V lookup: CDR1 SGHTA, CDR2 FQGNSA.

This clonotype was seen ten or more times. Because the library targeted alpha chains, this beta chain is an off-target read whose size means little. The J gene is TRBJ2-3, the V gene TRBV28; 9 bases are shared with TRBD2. Germline V gene sequence: CDR1 MDHEN, CDR2 SYDVKM. This CDR3 has 18 residues. V lost 4 bases to trimming and J lost 5 bases; unmatched junction nucleotides: 16. The CDR3 nucleotides are TGTGCCAGCAGTTCCCTAAGGTGGGCGGGAGGGCCCAAAGATACGCAGTATTTT. Protein sequence: CASSSLRWAGGPKDTQYF.

This clonotype was observed many times. This beta chain is off target for a library built for alpha chains, so its abundance means little. The CDR3 sequence: CASSIAGDSQETQYF. As DNA, the CDR3 is TGTGCCAGCTCCATCGCCGGGGACTCCCAAGAGACCCAGTACTTC. The chain couples TRBV18 to TRBJ2-5, with D possibly being TRBD2 (6 bases). The CDR3 spans 15 residues. Per germline, CDR1 KGHSH and CDR2 LQKENI. V was pared by 6 bases and J by 1 base, with 15 bases between.

This clonotype was seen only a few times. Since the library was made to target alpha chains, this beta chain is a stray read and its abundance is not meaningful. This chain's CDR3 is CASSGGTSGGTYNEQFF. The CDR3 nucleotides read TGTGCCAGCAGCGGAGGGACTAGCGGGGGGACCTACAATGAGCAGTTCTTC. J is TRBJ2-1 and V is TRBV9, with TRBD2 identical over 15 bases. V shed 3 bases, J shed 2 bases, and the junction held 3 bases outside the gene matches. Germline CDR1 and CDR2: SGDLS and YYNGEE. This CDR3 region has 17 residues.

This clonotype appeared many times. With the library built for alpha chains, this beta chain is off target and its frequency is not meaningful. This chain joins TRBV7-9 and TRBJ2-5; TRBD2 aligns across 7 bases. This CDR3 has 15 residues. Germline-derived CDR1 and CDR2 are SEHNR and FQNEAQ (reference sequence). V lost 2 bases and J lost 2; bases outside the gene matches: 5. The CDR3 nucleotides read TGTGCCAGCAGCTTATGGCGGGGGAATCAAGAGACCCAGTACTTC. Encoded protein: CASSLWRGNQETQYF.

The table lists this clonotype with a few counts. This beta chain turned up in a library designed for alpha chains; as an off-target read, its abundance says little. V and J are TRBV7-6 and TRBJ2-5; D is uncertain. V lost 0 bases, J lost 2 bases, and 7 bases lay in between. Germline V gives CDR1 SGHVS, CDR2 FNYEAQ. This CDR3 has 14 amino acids. The CDR3 region has the DNA TGTGCCAGCAGCTTAGCGCCCGGGCAAGAGACCCAGTACTTC. It specifies CASSLAPGQETQYF. Supplemented by reference TRBV7-6 and TRBJ2-5, the full variable domain reads GAGVSQSPRYKVTKRGQDVALRCDPISGHVSLYWYRQALGQGPEFLTYFNYEAQQDKSGLPNDRFSAERPEGSISTLTIQRTEQRDSAMYRCASSLAPGQETQYFGPGTRLLVL.

This clonotype was picked up many times. Because the library targeted alpha chains, this beta chain is an off-target read whose size means little. The chain recombines TRBV6-5 with TRBJ2-6; D is unclear. V dropped 2 bases and J dropped 0 bases, with 14 bases sitting between them. CDR1 is MNHEY, CDR2 SVGAGI, per germline. The CDR3 covers 18 residues. This CDR3 reads CASSYHQYRRSGANVLTF. The DNA of the CDR3 is TGTGCCAGCAGTTACCACCAATATCGTCGCTCTGGGGCCAACGTCCTGACTTTC.

This clonotype has a count of ten or more. Since it is a stray read in a library aimed at alpha chains, this beta chain has a size that is not meaningful. V usage is TRBV5-1 and J usage is TRBJ2-7; a weak D match, TRBD2 (6 bases). Looked up from germline, CDR1 is SGHRS and CDR2 is YFSETQ. This CDR3 has 12 amino acids. The V gene lost 6 bases and the J gene lost 5 bases, with 12 bases spanning the gap. The CDR3 nucleotides read TGCGCCAGCACGCGGGAACGGGACGAGCAGTACTTC. It translates to CASTRERDEQYF.

This clonotype occurred many times. This beta chain turned up in a library designed for alpha chains; as an off-target read, its abundance says little. The rearrangement uses TRBV28 and TRBJ2-7; D is possibly TRBD2 (6 bases). The germline V gene encodes CDR1 MDHEN and CDR2 SYDVKM. The CDR3 extends over 15 amino acids. Trimming took off 4 bases at V and 0 bases at J, with 13 bases between the two ends. The CDR3 here is CASSYLAGSSYEQYF. The CDR3 bases are TGTGCCAGCAGTTATCTTGCGGGGAGCTCCTACGAGCAGTACTTC.

In its sample, this clonotype was seen many times. This beta chain is an unintended read in a library built for alpha chains; its size means little. The rearrangement links TRBV28 to TRBJ2-5; 8 bases map to TRBD2. The CDR3 has 14 amino acids. With V trimmed by 8 bases and J by 7 bases, 12 bases remained unmatched. Per germline, CDR1 MDHEN and CDR2 SYDVKM. The CDR3 loop reads CASFLAGSGGTQYF. The CDR3 DNA sequence: TGTGCCAGCTTCTTAGCGGGGTCTGGAGGGACCCAGTACTTC. The variable domain in full, completed from reference TRBV28 and TRBJ2-5, reads DVKVTQSSRYLVKRTGEKVFLECVQDMDHENMFWYRQDPGLGLRLIYFSYDVKMKEKGDIPEGYSVSREKKERFSLILESASTNQTSMYLCASFLAGSGGTQYFGPGTRLLVL.

This clonotype was seen ten or more times. Since the library was made to target alpha chains, this beta chain is a stray read and its abundance is not meaningful. The gene calls are TRBV4-3 and TRBJ1-3, with 9 bases identical to TRBD1. The germline V gene has CDR1 LGHNA and CDR2 YSLEER. This CDR3 is 14 amino acids long. Unmatched junction bases numbered 6, after V lost 4 bases and J lost 8 bases. The CDR3 region has the DNA TGCGCCAGCAGCCGTACAGGGGGCGCGGACACCATATATTTT. Its translation is CASSRTGGADTIYF.

This clonotype appeared many times. With the library built for alpha chains, this beta chain is off target and its frequency is not meaningful. The chain has TRBV10-3 and TRBJ1-1; D is perhaps TRBD1 (5 bases). From germline, CDR1 is ENHRY and CDR2 SYGVKD. The CDR3 has 16 residues. The ends were cut back, 2 bases at V and 6 bases at J, with 19 bases in the middle. CDR3 amino acids: CAISENNRLEGSEAFF. The CDR3 region has the DNA TGTGCCATCAGTGAGAATAACAGGCTCGAGGGGTCTGAAGCTTTCTTT.

Many counts were recorded for this clonotype. This beta chain is a stray read from a library made for alpha chains; its abundance is not meaningful. V gene TRBV6-5 combines with J gene TRBJ1-2, with D hard to call. The CDR3 extends over 14 amino acids. V was clipped by 6 bases and J by 0 bases, with 11 bases between them. Germline CDR1 and CDR2: MNHEY and SVGAGI. The CDR3 region is CASSRDSANYGYTF. CDR3 nucleotides: TGTGCCAGCAGCCGGGATTCAGCTAACTATGGCTACACCTTC.

Points on this clonotype: The library was prepared for alpha chains; this beta chain is a stray read, so its frequency means little. The chain joins TRBV7-2 to TRBJ2-1; 9 bases line up with TRBD1. Germline assignment: CDR1 SGHTA and CDR2 FQGNSA. V shed 4 bases, J shed 6 bases, and the junction held 4 bases outside the gene matches. The CDR3 consists of 14 residues. The CDR3 nucleotides read TGTGCCAGCAGCTCAGGGACAGGGCGCAATGAGCAGTTCTTC. Amino acid sequence: CASSSGTGRNEQFF.